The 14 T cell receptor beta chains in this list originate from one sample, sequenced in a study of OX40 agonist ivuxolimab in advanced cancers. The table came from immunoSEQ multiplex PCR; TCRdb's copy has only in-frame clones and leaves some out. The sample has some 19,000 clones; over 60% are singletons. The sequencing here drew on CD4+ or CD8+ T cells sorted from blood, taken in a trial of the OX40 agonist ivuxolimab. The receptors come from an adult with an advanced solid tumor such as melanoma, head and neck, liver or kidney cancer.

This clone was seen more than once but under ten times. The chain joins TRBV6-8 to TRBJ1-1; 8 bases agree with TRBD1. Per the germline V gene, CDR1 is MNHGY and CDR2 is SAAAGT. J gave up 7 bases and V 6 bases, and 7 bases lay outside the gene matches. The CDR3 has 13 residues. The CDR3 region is CASRIDRGVEAFF. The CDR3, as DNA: TGTGCCAGCAGAATAGACAGGGGAGTTGAAGCTTTCTTT.

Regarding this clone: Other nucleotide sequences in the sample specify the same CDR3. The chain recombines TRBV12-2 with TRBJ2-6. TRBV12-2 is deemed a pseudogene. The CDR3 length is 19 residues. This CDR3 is CASRPRRSWIFSGANVLTF. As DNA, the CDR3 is TGTGCAAGTCGCCCCAGACGCTCCTGGATCTTTTCTGGGGCCAACGTCCTGACTTTC.

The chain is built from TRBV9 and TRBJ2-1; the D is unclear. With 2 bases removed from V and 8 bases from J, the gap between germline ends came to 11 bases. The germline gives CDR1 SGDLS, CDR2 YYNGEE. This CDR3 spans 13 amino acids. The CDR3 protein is CASSVGRVHEQFF. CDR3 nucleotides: TGTGCCAGCAGCGTGGGAAGGGTTCATGAGCAGTTCTTC.

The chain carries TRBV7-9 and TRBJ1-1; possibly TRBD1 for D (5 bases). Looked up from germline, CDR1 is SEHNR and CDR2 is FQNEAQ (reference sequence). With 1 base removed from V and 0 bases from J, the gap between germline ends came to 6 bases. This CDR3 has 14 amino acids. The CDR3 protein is CASSLGGMNTEAFF. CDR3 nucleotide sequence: TGTGCCAGCAGCTTAGGGGGCATGAACACTGAAGCTTTCTTT.

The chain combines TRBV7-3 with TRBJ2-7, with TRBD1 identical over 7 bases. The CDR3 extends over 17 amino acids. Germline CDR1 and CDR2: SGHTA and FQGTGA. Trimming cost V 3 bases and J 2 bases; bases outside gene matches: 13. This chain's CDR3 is CASSFRRTDRETYEQYF. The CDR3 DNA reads TGTGCCAGCAGCTTCCGCCGTACTGACAGGGAAACCTACGAGCAGTACTTC.

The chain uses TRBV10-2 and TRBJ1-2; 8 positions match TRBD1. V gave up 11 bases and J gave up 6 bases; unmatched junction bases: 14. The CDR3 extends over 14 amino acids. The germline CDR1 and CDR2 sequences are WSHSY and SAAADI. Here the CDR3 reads CAAVGMDRDNGYTF. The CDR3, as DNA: TGCGCCGCAGTGGGAATGGACAGGGATAATGGCTACACCTTC.

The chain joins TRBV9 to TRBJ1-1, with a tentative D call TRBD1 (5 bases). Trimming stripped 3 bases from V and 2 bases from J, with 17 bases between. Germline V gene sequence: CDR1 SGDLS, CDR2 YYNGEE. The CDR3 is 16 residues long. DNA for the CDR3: TGTGCCAGCAGCGGTAGTTTTTTGGGGCACAACACTGAAGCTTTCTTT. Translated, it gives CASSGSFLGHNTEAFF.

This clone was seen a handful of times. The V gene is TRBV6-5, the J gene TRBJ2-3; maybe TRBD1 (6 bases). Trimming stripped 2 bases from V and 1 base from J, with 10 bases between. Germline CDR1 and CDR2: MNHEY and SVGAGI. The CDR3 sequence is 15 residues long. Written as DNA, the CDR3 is TGTGCCAGCAGTTACCTCGAGGGGGGCACAGATACGCAGTATTTT. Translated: CASSYLEGGTDTQYF.

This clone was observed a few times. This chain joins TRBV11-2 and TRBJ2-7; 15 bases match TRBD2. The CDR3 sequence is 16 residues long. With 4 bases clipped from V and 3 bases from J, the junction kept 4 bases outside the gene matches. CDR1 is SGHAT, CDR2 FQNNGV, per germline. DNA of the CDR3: TGTGCCAGCAGCTGGGGGACTAGCGGGGGGAGCTACGAGCAGTACTTC. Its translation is CASSWGTSGGSYEQYF.

The CDR3 coding sequence is TGTGCCTGGAGTGAGGGGACAGGGGGCGGCGATACGCAGTATTTT. As protein: CAWSEGTGGGDTQYF. The V and J genes are TRBV30 and TRBJ2-3; 12 nucleotides line up with TRBD1. The length of the CDR3 is 15 residues. Trimming cost V 1 base and J 6 bases; bases outside gene matches: 5. Germline lookup yields CDR1 GTSNPN and CDR2 SVGIG (reference sequence).

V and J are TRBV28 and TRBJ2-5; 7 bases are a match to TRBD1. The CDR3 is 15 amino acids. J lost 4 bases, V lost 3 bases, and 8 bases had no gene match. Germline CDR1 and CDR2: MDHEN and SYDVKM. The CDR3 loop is CASSFNVGGRETQYF. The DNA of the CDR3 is TGTGCCAGCAGTTTTAACGTAGGGGGCAGAGAGACCCAGTACTTC.

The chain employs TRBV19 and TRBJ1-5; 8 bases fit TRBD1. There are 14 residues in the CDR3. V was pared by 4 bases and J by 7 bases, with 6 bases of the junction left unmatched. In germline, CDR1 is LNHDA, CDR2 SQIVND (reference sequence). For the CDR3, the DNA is TGTGCCAGTAGTAGAGGACAGGGAGGGCAGCCCCAGCATTTT. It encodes CASSRGQGGQPQHF. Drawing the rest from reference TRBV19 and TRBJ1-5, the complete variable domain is DGGITQSPKYLFRKEGQNVTLSCEQNLNHDAMYWYRQDPGQGLRLIYYSQIVNDFQKGDIAEGYSVSREKKESFPLTVTSAQKNPTAFYLCASSRGQGGQPQHFGDGTRLSIL.

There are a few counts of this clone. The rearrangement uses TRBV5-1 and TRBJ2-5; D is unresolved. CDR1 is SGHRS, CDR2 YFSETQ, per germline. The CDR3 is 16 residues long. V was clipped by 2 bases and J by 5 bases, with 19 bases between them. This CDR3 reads CASSLNQQEAGETQYF. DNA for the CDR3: TGCGCCAGCAGCTTAAACCAGCAAGAGGCTGGTGAGACCCAGTACTTC.

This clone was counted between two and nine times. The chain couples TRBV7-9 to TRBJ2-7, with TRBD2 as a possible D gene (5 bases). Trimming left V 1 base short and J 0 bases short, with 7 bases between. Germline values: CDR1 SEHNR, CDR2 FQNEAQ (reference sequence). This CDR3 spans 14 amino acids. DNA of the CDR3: TGTGCCAGCAGCTTAGTCGGGAACTCCTACGAGCAGTACTTC. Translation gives CASSLVGNSYEQYF.